The next 16 T cell receptor beta chains were all read from a single sample in a study of cytomegalovirus exposure and HLA in healthy donors. Generated by immunoSEQ multiplex PCR, the TCRdb table keeps only in-frame clones and is missing some. The table shows fewer than 80,000 clones, with 96% occurring only once. What was sequenced was PBMCs. The receptors shown here come from a woman between 18 and 29 years old in good health and CMV-seropositive.

The CDR3, as DNA: TGTGCCAGCAGCGTGGGGACTAGCGCAGAACCAAACCACGAGCAGTACTTC. Protein sequence: CASSVGTSAEPNHEQYF. This chain joins TRBV9 and TRBJ2-7; 10 bases are a match to TRBD2. Trimming took 2 bases from V and 5 from J; bases not matched to a gene: 13. In germline, CDR1 is SGDLS, CDR2 YYNGEE. The CDR3 runs to 17 residues.

The chain has TRBV11-3 and TRBJ2-1, with D possibly being TRBD1 (5 bases). The V end lost 5 bases, the J end lost 7 bases, and 9 bases lay between the germline ends. Germline CDR1 reads SGHNT; CDR2 reads YENEEA. This CDR3 region has 12 residues. This CDR3 is CASSTDSNEQFF. In DNA form, the CDR3 reads TGTGCCAGCAGCACAGACAGTAATGAGCAGTTCTTC.

The chain recombines TRBV4-1 with TRBJ1-3; no firm D call. The CDR3 length is 17 residues. V shed 0 bases and J shed 2 bases, with 14 bases lying between them. Germline V gene lookup returns CDR1 MGHRA and CDR2 YSYEKL. For the CDR3, the DNA is TGCGCCAGCAGCCAAGATCCCTCGGACTACACTGGAAACACCATATATTTT. As protein: CASSQDPSDYTGNTIYF.

CDR3 DNA sequence: TGTGCCAGCAGGTCTCCTCAGGGCTACGAGCAGTACTTC. Amino acid sequence: CASRSPQGYEQYF. The chain uses TRBV28 and TRBJ2-7; possible D gene TRBD1, 5 bases. V gave up 6 bases and J gave up 3 bases, with 12 bases separating them. This CDR3 has 13 amino acids. Germline-derived CDR1 and CDR2 are MDHEN and SYDVKM.

In nucleotides, the CDR3 is TGTGCCAGCAGCGTAAAAGTAGAGGGGGCGGAAGATACGCAGTATTTT. This translates into CASSVKVEGAEDTQYF. The J gene is TRBJ2-3, the V gene TRBV9, with TRBD1 matching 7 bases. Germline V gene data show CDR1 as SGDLS and CDR2 as YYNGEE. Losses at the gene ends were 1 base for V and 5 bases for J; bases not matched to a gene: 10. The CDR3 has 16 residues.

The rearrangement links TRBV15 to TRBJ2-3; 8 bases match TRBD2. Germline V gives CDR1 LNHNV, CDR2 YYDKDF (reference sequence). The CDR3 loop spans 16 amino acids. The V and J ends lost 4 bases and 2 bases, in that order; junction bases with no gene match: 8. The CDR3 loop is CATSTRLAPLTDTQYF. The CDR3 nucleotides read TGTGCCACCAGCACCCGACTAGCGCCGCTCACAGATACGCAGTATTTT.

The DNA of the CDR3 is TGTGCCAGCAGCCCGCGGACTAGCGAATACGAGCAGTACTTC. Amino acids: CASSPRTSEYEQYF. The J gene is TRBJ2-7, the V gene TRBV7-8; 9 bases line up with TRBD2. CDR3 size: 14 residues. V shed 5 bases, J shed 4 bases, and the junction held 6 bases outside the gene matches. Per germline, CDR1 SGHVS and CDR2 FQNEAQ.

The V and J genes are TRBV6-1 and TRBJ2-3; 7 bases are shared with TRBD1. The trim removed 3 bases at V and 3 bases at J, leaving 3 bases unmatched. CDR1 and CDR2 from the germline V gene are MNHNS and SASEGT. The CDR3 runs 14 residues. This CDR3 reads CASSDRQGTDTQYF. The CDR3 bases are TGTGCCAGCAGTGACCGACAGGGAACAGATACGCAGTATTTT.

The J gene is TRBJ2-2, the V gene TRBV4-3; D is perhaps TRBD2 (5 bases). The CDR3 consists of 15 residues. Germline values: CDR1 LGHNA, CDR2 YSLEER. V was clipped by 4 bases and J by 4 bases, with 13 bases between them. Written as DNA, the CDR3 is TGCGCCAGCAGCCCGGCGGGTACCGTCACCGGGGAGCTGTTTTTT. Its translation is CASSPAGTVTGELFF.

The V and J genes are TRBV5-6 and TRBJ1-2, with D unresolved. CDR1 SGHDT and CDR2 YYEEEE come from the germline V gene. Trimming left V 2 bases short and J 4 bases short, with 15 bases between. The CDR3 extends over 15 amino acids. The CDR3 is CASSLLATAPYGYTF. CDR3 sequence (DNA): TGTGCCAGCAGCTTACTAGCCACAGCTCCCTATGGCTACACCTTC.

The chain has TRBV9 and TRBJ2-7; D might be TRBD2 (6 bases). Germline V CDR1 and CDR2: SGDLS, YYNGEE. Trimming cost V 4 bases and J 3 bases, with 17 bases left between them. The CDR3 loop spans 15 amino acids. DNA for the CDR3: TGTGCCAGCAGCCTTCATAGCGGAGCCGGCTACGAGCAGTACTTC. The encoded protein is CASSLHSGAGYEQYF.

This rearrangement joins TRBV15 to TRBJ2-5, with 7 nucleotides matching TRBD2. Germline V lookup: CDR1 LNHNV, CDR2 YYDKDF (reference sequence). Trimming removed 1 base from V and 5 bases from J; junction bases left unmatched: 4. The CDR3 runs 14 residues. The CDR3 bases are TGTGCCACCAGCAGAGCGGGAGGCGCGGAGACCCAGTACTTC. Translating it yields CATSRAGGAETQYF.

This clone has just one count. The rearrangement uses TRBV19 and TRBJ1-2; possible D gene TRBD1, 5 bases. The CDR3 runs to 15 residues. Deletions cut 5 bases from V and 2 bases from J, with 15 bases between. Per the germline V gene, CDR1 is LNHDA and CDR2 is SQIVND (reference sequence). The CDR3 bases are TGTGCCAGTAGTTCCACCATGGGGGGAAACTATGGCTACACCTTC. Translation gives CASSSTMGGNYGYTF.

The chain links TRBV5-6 to TRBJ2-7; 11 positions agree with TRBD2. CDR3 size: 18 residues. The junction had 15 bases not matched to a gene; V was cut back by 0 bases and J by 7 bases. Germline V gives CDR1 SGHDT, CDR2 YYEEEE. CDR3 in amino acids: CASSLERLAGGPSGEQYF. CDR3 bases: TGTGCCAGCAGCTTGGAAAGGTTAGCGGGAGGGCCTTCTGGGGAGCAGTACTTC.

The chain has TRBV7-2 and TRBJ2-2; no definite D call. V lost 1 base and J lost 0, with 6 bases in between. Looked up from germline, CDR1 is SGHTA and CDR2 is FQGNSA. The length of the CDR3 is 15 residues. This CDR3 reads CASSLGISNTGELFF. CDR3 nucleotide sequence: TGTGCCAGCAGCTTAGGTATCTCGAACACCGGGGAGCTGTTTTTT. Using reference TRBV7-2 and TRBJ2-2 for the parts outside the CDR3, the full variable domain is GAGVSQSPSNKVTEKGKDVELRCDPISGHTALYWYRQSLGQGLEFLIYFQGNSAPDKSGLPSDRFSAERTGGSVSTLTIQRTQQEDSAVYLCASSLGISNTGELFFGEGSRLTVL.

CDR3 nucleotide sequence: TGTGCCAGCAGTTTGGGGACAGGGTTACAGCCCCAGCATTTT. Amino acid sequence: CASSLGTGLQPQHF. The chain is built from TRBV28 and TRBJ1-5; 9 nucleotides line up with TRBD1. The CDR3 is made up of 14 amino acids. Germline V gene lookup returns CDR1 MDHEN and CDR2 SYDVKM. V lost 3 bases, J lost 7 bases, and 4 bases stayed unmatched.